A single sample gave rise to the 8 T cell receptor beta chains below, sequenced in a study of blood T cells in healthy people across ages. Using a J-beta primer mix together with a sample-barcoded 5' primer, a second PCR was run for roughly 6 to 12 cycles. TCRdb passed the 5' RACE reads through MiXCR, listing each CDR3 protein once. The sample contains 600,000 to 800,000 distinct CDR3 sequences, approximately 52% of which appear only once. The sequencing input was blood. The receptors stem from a woman at least 80 years old in good health.

The genes are TRBV27 and TRBJ2-6; tentative D call: TRBD2 (7 bases). This CDR3 spans 19 amino acids. The V end lost 5 bases, the J end lost 0 bases, and 20 bases lay between the germline ends. Per the germline V gene, CDR1 is MNHEY and CDR2 is SMNVEV (reference sequence). The CDR3 DNA reads TGTGCCAGCAGTATCAATTTCCTCGGGGGGCCCTCTGGGGCCAACGTCCTGACTTTC. It specifies CASSINFLGGPSGANVLTF.

In this sample, this clonotype turned up many times. V and J are TRBV4-1 and TRBJ2-1; TRBD1 or TRBD2 may be the D gene (5 bases each). Deletions cut 10 bases from V and 2 bases from J, with 12 bases between. This CDR3 has 13 amino acids. In germline, CDR1 is MGHRA, CDR2 YSYEKL. The CDR3: CATTGPPYNEQFF. The CDR3 bases are TGCGCCACCACGGGGCCACCCTACAATGAGCAGTTCTTC.

The rearrangement joins TRBV27 to TRBJ2-7; maybe TRBD2 (6 bases). The V gene lost 5 bases and the J gene lost 4 bases, with 15 bases spanning the gap. Germline CDR1 and CDR2: MNHEY and SMNVEV (reference sequence). This CDR3 is built from 14 residues. This chain's CDR3 is CASSARLEAYEQYF. The DNA of the CDR3 is TGTGCCAGCAGTGCACGACTAGAGGCGTACGAGCAGTACTTC.

To note about this clonotype: A much larger clone differs from this one at a single base, so this may be a read error. J is TRBJ2-3 and V is TRBV29-1; TRBD2 matches 7 bases. Trimming took 7 bases from V and 5 from J; bases not matched to a gene: 15. This CDR3 contains 15 residues. Per the germline V gene, CDR1 is SQVTM and CDR2 is ANQGSEA. The CDR3: CSAPSGGAGKDTQYF. The CDR3 coding sequence is TGCAGCGCTCCTTCCGGGGGAGCGGGGAAAGATACGCAGTATTTT.

The chain is built from TRBV29-1 and TRBJ1-2; TRBD1 matches at 7 bases. Germline values: CDR1 SQVTM, CDR2 ANQGSEA. CDR3 length: 13 residues. Germline trimming cut 2 bases from V and 7 bases from J; bases unmatched to any gene: 7. The CDR3 DNA follows: TGCAGCGTTGAATTGCCAGGGGGAACTGGCTACACCTTC. Its translation is CSVELPGGTGYTF.

V is TRBV20-1 and J is TRBJ1-2, with D perhaps TRBD1 (5 bases). Looked up from germline, CDR1 is DFQATT and CDR2 is SNEGSKA (reference sequence). V dropped 6 bases and J dropped 7 bases, with 18 bases sitting between them. The CDR3 length is 13 residues. The chain's CDR3 is CSAPPGAPIGYTF. The DNA of the CDR3 is TGCAGTGCCCCCCCCGGGGCCCCCATTGGCTACACCTTC.

The chain couples TRBV10-3 to TRBJ2-4, with TRBD2 identical over 9 bases. J was trimmed by 9 bases and V by 2 bases; bases with no gene match: 5. Germline values: CDR1 ENHRY, CDR2 SYGVKD. There are 14 residues in the CDR3. CDR3 nucleotides: TGTGCCATCAGTGAGGCGGCGGGAGGGGGCATTCAGTACTTC. Amino acids: CAISEAAGGGIQYF.

As for this clonotype: A clone one base away is much larger, so this may be a read error. The chain joins TRBV12-3 or TRBV12-4 to TRBJ2-7; D remains ambiguous. The CDR3 loop spans 12 amino acids. Trimming stripped 6 bases from V and 5 bases from J, with 11 bases between. The CDR3 protein is CASRFWGNEQYF. In DNA, the CDR3 is TGTGCCAGCAGGTTTTGGGGAAACGAGCAGTACTTC.